The next 24 T cell receptor beta chains were all read from a single sample in a study of T cells in Graves' hyperthyroidism and ophthalmopathy. TCR beta CDR3 region amplification was performed from RNA transcripts. Initially, a first-round RT-PCR of the TCR CDR3 employed the HTBI primer set. Via MiXCR, TCRdb re-called the multiplex PCR reads, giving one row per CDR3 protein. In the table there are approximately 490,000 distinct CDR3 sequences, roughly 23% of which are singletons. The sequenced sample consisted of blood. These receptors were collected from an older woman with Graves' ophthalmopathy.

This clonotype has only a few counts. The genes are TRBV6-1 and TRBJ2-1; 8 nucleotides line up with TRBD1. Germline CDR1 MNHNS, CDR2 SASEGT. The CDR3 is 16 amino acids. The V segment lost 8 bases and the J segment 9 bases; nucleotides outside the gene matches: 18. Written as DNA, the CDR3 is TGTGCCAGCCGAACCATTCAAGGACAGGGTTCGAGTGAGCAGTTCTTC. It codes for CASRTIQGQGSSEQFF.

The V and J genes are TRBV6-5 and TRBJ2-3; D call uncertain. The CDR3 consists of 17 residues. Trimming pared 2 bases from V and 6 bases from J, leaving 21 bases between. Looked up from germline, CDR1 is MNHEY and CDR2 is SVGAGI. CDR3 loop: CASSYTRSNHYLDTQYF. The CDR3 DNA follows: TGTGCCAGCAGTTACACTCGCTCCAACCATTATTTGGATACGCAGTATTTT.

This clonotype was seen only a few times. This chain connects TRBV7-9 to TRBJ1-2, with 11 bases lining up with TRBD1. This CDR3 has 14 residues. J lost 7 bases, V lost 7 bases, and 8 bases had no gene match. CDR1 SEHNR and CDR2 FQNEAQ come from the germline V gene (reference sequence). The CDR3 DNA follows: TGTGCCAGCAAAGGGGACAGGGGGGCTCGTGGCTACACCTTC. It yields the protein CASKGDRGARGYTF.

This clonotype was found a few times. The chain carries TRBV20-1 and TRBJ2-7; 8 bases align to TRBD1. CDR1 is DFQATT and CDR2 is SNEGSKA in the germline V gene (reference sequence). Trimming took 1 base from V and 0 from J; bases not matched to a gene: 2. This CDR3 contains 14 residues. The CDR3 spells CSARVTGGSYEQYF. The CDR3 DNA sequence: TGCAGTGCTAGAGTAACAGGGGGCTCCTACGAGCAGTACTTC.

There are many counts of this clonotype. This sequence joins TRBV5-1 and TRBJ2-7, with D maybe TRBD2 (6 bases). The V gene's germline CDR1 is SGHRS and CDR2 YFSETQ. V lost 2 bases to trimming and J lost 1 base, with 13 bases between them. The CDR3 is made up of 15 amino acids. CDR3 sequence (DNA): TGCGCCAGCAGCTTAGAGAGCGGGCAATCCTACGAGCAGTACTTC. It specifies CASSLESGQSYEQYF. The full variable domain, its missing parts supplied by reference TRBV5-1 and TRBJ2-7, is KAGVTQTPRYLIKTRGQQVTLSCSPISGHRSVSWYQQTPGQGLQFLFEYFSETQRNKGNFPGRFSGRQFSNSRSEMNVSTLELGDSALYLCASSLESGQSYEQYFGPGTRLTVT.

The chain uses TRBV10-2 and TRBJ2-7, with D possibly being TRBD2 (6 bases). The V gene's germline CDR1 is WSHSY and CDR2 SAAADI. V shed 6 bases and J shed 5 bases, with 11 bases lying between them. CDR3 length: 12 residues. This CDR3 reads CASRPGTHEQYF. The CDR3 DNA sequence: TGCGCCAGCAGGCCAGGGACTCACGAGCAGTACTTC.

This clonotype was seen a few times. V gene TRBV28 combines with J gene TRBJ2-4; D is undetermined. Germline assignment: CDR1 MDHEN and CDR2 SYDVKM. The CDR3 is made up of 17 amino acids. V gave up 2 bases and J gave up 3 bases, with 17 bases separating them. CDR3 amino acids: CASSLGRQPKVKNIQYF. Here the CDR3 DNA reads TGTGCCAGCAGTTTAGGCCGGCAGCCCAAGGTCAAAAACATTCAGTACTTC.

This clonotype was detected only a few times. The CDR3: CASSDLGETQYF. The CDR3 nucleotides read TGTGCCAGCAGCGACCTTGGAGAGACCCAGTACTTC. This chain connects TRBV9 to TRBJ2-5; D is unresolved. The CDR3 has 12 residues. The germline V gene encodes CDR1 SGDLS and CDR2 YYNGEE. Trimming stripped 3 bases from V and 4 bases from J, with 7 bases between.

With regard to this clonotype: This may stem from a read error, because a much larger clone lies one nucleotide away. The chain carries TRBV10-3 and TRBJ1-5; 7 positions agree with TRBD1. CDR3 length: 13 residues. Germline loops: CDR1 ENHRY, CDR2 SYGVKD. V shed 3 bases, J shed 4 bases, and the junction held 0 bases outside the gene matches. The CDR3 region is CAISDRGNQPQHF. The CDR3 DNA is TGTGCCATCAGTGACAGGGGGAATCAGCCCCAGCATTTT.

This clonotype has only a few counts. The chain is built from TRBV10-3 and TRBJ1-1; a possible D gene is TRBD1 (5 bases). The CDR3 runs 14 residues. The V and J ends lost 6 bases and 1 base respectively, with 12 bases between them. CDR1 ENHRY and CDR2 SYGVKD come from the germline V gene. The CDR3 nucleotides are TGTGCCATCAGGGGACTTAGGGCGAACACTGAAGCTTTCTTT. Its protein product is CAIRGLRANTEAFF.

This clonotype was detected ten times or more. This chain uses TRBV2 with TRBJ2-7, with 7 bases fitting TRBD1. The germline V gene encodes CDR1 SNHLY and CDR2 FYNNEI. The CDR3 runs 12 residues. Trimming at V came to 9 bases and at J to 5 bases, leaving 7 bases not matched to a gene. The CDR3 is CASREGANEQYF. CDR3 coding DNA: TGTGCCAGTCGAGAGGGGGCGAACGAGCAGTACTTC.

This clonotype came up many times. V is TRBV7-9 and J is TRBJ1-2, with D tentatively TRBD1 (5 bases). CDR1 is SEHNR, CDR2 FQNEAQ, per germline (reference sequence). V lost 7 bases, J lost 1 base, and 22 bases lay in between. The CDR3 covers 17 residues. This CDR3 is CASTTTTGAGRNYGYTF. CDR3 sequence (DNA): TGTGCCAGCACCACTACGACCGGGGCCGGACGTAACTATGGCTACACCTTC.

This clonotype was picked up a small number of times. The chain combines TRBV11-2 with TRBJ2-7, with 7 bases identical to TRBD2. CDR1 is SGHAT, CDR2 FQNNGV, per germline. Trimming removed 1 base from V and 2 bases from J; junction bases left unmatched: 8. The CDR3 spans 16 residues. The chain's CDR3 is CASSLVGRENTYEQYF. DNA of the CDR3: TGTGCCAGCAGCTTAGTCGGGCGGGAGAACACCTACGAGCAGTACTTC.

The sample holds a few counts of this clonotype. The rearrangement links TRBV5-6 to TRBJ1-5; TRBD1 matches at 8 bases. This CDR3 is 14 amino acids long. The V and J ends lost 3 bases and 4 bases, in that order; junction bases with no gene match: 3. From germline, CDR1 is SGHDT and CDR2 YYEEEE. CDR3: CASSSRTGNQPQHF. In DNA, the CDR3 is TGTGCCAGCAGCTCCCGGACAGGGAATCAGCCCCAGCATTTT.

The chain recombines TRBV19 with TRBJ1-1; D remains ambiguous. CDR1 is LNHDA and CDR2 is SQIVND in the germline V gene (reference sequence). This CDR3 is built from 15 residues. The V and J ends lost 5 bases and 2 bases respectively, with 15 bases between them. CDR3 amino acids: CASSSVQAGNTEAFF. The CDR3 nucleotides are TGTGCCAGTAGTTCCGTCCAGGCCGGCAACACTGAAGCTTTCTTT.

The V gene is TRBV25-1, the J gene TRBJ2-7; D is perhaps TRBD2 (6 bases). This CDR3 has 14 residues. Germline CDR1 is MGHDK and CDR2 is SYGVNS. Deletions cut 5 bases from V and 3 bases from J, with 14 bases between. The CDR3 nucleotides read TGTGCCAGCAGTAGAGCGGGCCTCGTCTACGAGCAGTACTTC. Protein: CASSRAGLVYEQYF.

In its sample, this clonotype was seen a few times. The rearrangement joins TRBV6-1 to TRBJ2-7; 8 bases are a match to TRBD2. Germline V CDR1 and CDR2: MNHNS, SASEGT. CDR3 length: 16 residues. Losses at the gene ends were 6 bases for V and 4 bases for J; bases not matched to a gene: 14. The CDR3 DNA reads TGTGCCAGCAGCTCCCGTACTAGCGGCTGGCGGTACGAGCAGTACTTC. Protein: CASSSRTSGWRYEQYF.

The J gene is TRBJ1-5, the V gene TRBV6-1, with no clear D. Germline CDR1 reads MNHNS; CDR2 reads SASEGT. V lost 6 bases to trimming and J lost 0 bases, with 6 bases between them. The CDR3 has 13 amino acids. The CDR3 DNA follows: TGTGCCAGCAGGTCTGCTAGCAATCAGCCCCAGCATTTT. Its translation is CASRSASNQPQHF.

This clonotype has just a few counts. The chain is built from TRBV7-9 and TRBJ2-3; D call uncertain. V lost 3 bases, J lost 5 bases, and 3 bases lay in between. CDR3 length: 11 residues. Germline V lookup: CDR1 SEHNR, CDR2 FQNEAQ (reference sequence). CDR3 DNA: TGTGCCAGCAGCTTCGAAGATACGCAGTATTTT. Translation: CASSFEDTQYF.

This chain connects TRBV28 to TRBJ2-7; D could derive from TRBD1 or TRBD2 (5 bases each). Germline assignment: CDR1 MDHEN and CDR2 SYDVKM. The CDR3 is made up of 14 amino acids. Trimming stripped 2 bases from V and 3 bases from J, with 11 bases between. The CDR3 coding sequence is TGTGCCAGCAGTTTAGGGGGAACAAACTACGAGCAGTACTTC. It is translated as CASSLGGTNYEQYF.

This clonotype was observed a handful of times. The rearrangement links TRBV13 to TRBJ1-5; 8 bases align to TRBD1. Trimming cost V 5 bases and J 7 bases; bases outside gene matches: 7. This CDR3 comprises 14 residues. Looked up from germline, CDR1 is PRHDT and CDR2 is FYEKMQ (reference sequence). CDR3: CASSVNRGLQPQHF. Here the CDR3 DNA reads TGTGCCAGCAGCGTAAACAGGGGGTTGCAGCCCCAGCATTTT. Complete variable domain (other parts from reference TRBV13 and TRBJ1-5): AAGVIQSPRHLIKEKRETATLKCYPIPRHDTVYWYQQGPGQDPQFLISFYEKMQSDKGSIPDRFSAQQFSDYHSELNMSSLELGDSALYFCASSVNRGLQPQHFGDGTRLSIL.

This rearrangement joins TRBV7-2 to TRBJ2-6; no reliable D call. The CDR3 consists of 14 residues. CDR1 and CDR2 from the germline V gene are SGHTA and FQGNSA. V gave up 1 base and J gave up 3 bases, with 4 bases separating them. The CDR3: CASSLGIGANVLTF. The CDR3 nucleotides are TGTGCCAGCAGCTTAGGGATTGGGGCCAACGTCCTGACTTTC. The full variable domain, its missing parts supplied by reference TRBV7-2 and TRBJ2-6, is GAGVSQSPSNKVTEKGKDVELRCDPISGHTALYWYRQSLGQGLEFLIYFQGNSAPDKSGLPSDRFSAERTGGSVSTLTIQRTQQEDSAVYLCASSLGIGANVLTFGAGSRLTVL.

This clonotype was seen at least ten times. The genes are TRBV7-2 and TRBJ2-3, with 12 bases that match TRBD2. Germline lookup yields CDR1 SGHTA and CDR2 FQGNSA. With 5 bases clipped from V and 3 bases from J, the junction kept 9 bases outside the gene matches. The CDR3 runs to 17 residues. The CDR3 coding sequence is TGTGCCAGCAGCCTACGGACTAGCGGGATCCGAACAGATACGCAGTATTTT. Its protein is CASSLRTSGIRTDTQYF. The full variable domain, its missing parts supplied by reference TRBV7-2 and TRBJ2-3, is GAGVSQSPSNKVTEKGKDVELRCDPISGHTALYWYRQSLGQGLEFLIYFQGNSAPDKSGLPSDRFSAERTGGSVSTLTIQRTQQEDSAVYLCASSLRTSGIRTDTQYFGPGTRLTVL.

The V and J genes are TRBV7-2 and TRBJ1-4; 9 bases match TRBD1. CDR3 length equals 14 residues. V dropped 5 bases and J dropped 10; count of bases not matched to a gene: 8. CDR1 is SGHTA, CDR2 FQGNSA, per germline. CDR3 protein: CASSATGGERKLFF. CDR3 DNA sequence: TGTGCCAGCAGCGCCACAGGGGGCGAGCGAAAACTGTTTTTT. Combining the CDR3 with reference TRBV7-2 and TRBJ1-4 gives the whole variable domain GAGVSQSPSNKVTEKGKDVELRCDPISGHTALYWYRQSLGQGLEFLIYFQGNSAPDKSGLPSDRFSAERTGGSVSTLTIQRTQQEDSAVYLCASSATGGERKLFFGSGTQLSVL.